The next 18 T cell receptor beta chains were all read from a single sample in a study of blood T cell repertoires in COVID-19 (dated by TCRdb to about 2020). The library was prepared using the immunoSEQ multiplex PCR assay. TCRdb mirrors the immuneACCESS table, restricted to in-frame sequences. Some clones are absent from its copies; in checked studies, under half trace to an unresolved V gene, and the reason for the others is unknown. This sample comprises roughly 100,000 clones, 84% of them detected only once. The leading ten clones occupy approximately 13% of the sample. The sequenced sample consisted of peripheral blood. The receptors here all came from a human donor in a cohort sampled during active or convalescent COVID-19.

The CDR3 DNA reads TGTGCCAGCAGCTTGGACAGTAGAAGCAATCAGCCCCAGCATTTT. Translating it yields CASSLDSRSNQPQHF. The chain is built from TRBV7-6 and TRBJ1-5, with D possibly matching TRBD1 (6 bases). The CDR3 spans 15 residues. Trimming stripped 3 bases from V and 1 base from J, with 10 bases between. CDR1 and CDR2 from the germline V gene are SGHVS and FNYEAQ.

V is TRBV5-1 and J is TRBJ1-1; D is unresolved. The V end was cut by 0 bases, the J end by 4 bases, with 16 bases between. The CDR3 length is 16 residues. From germline, CDR1 is SGHRS and CDR2 YFSETQ. The CDR3 region has the DNA TGCGCCAGCAGCTTGGAACGGACTACCCTACCCACTGAAGCTTTCTTT. Translation: CASSLERTTLPTEAFF.

The V and J genes are TRBV5-1 and TRBJ2-3, with D hard to call. Trimming stripped 2 bases from V and 6 bases from J, with 4 bases between. The CDR3 has 11 amino acids. Germline-derived CDR1 and CDR2 are SGHRS and YFSETQ. CDR3 nucleotides: TGCGCCAGCAGCTTTCAGGATACGCAGTATTTT. Translation gives CASSFQDTQYF.

The chain employs TRBV28 and TRBJ1-1; 7 bases line up with TRBD1. This CDR3 has 15 amino acids. Germline V gene data show CDR1 as MDHEN and CDR2 as SYDVKM. Losses at the gene ends were 5 bases for V and 4 bases for J; bases not matched to a gene: 10. The CDR3, as DNA: TGTGCCAGCAGTGGACAGGACTCGGGGAGCACTGAAGCTTTCTTT. Translation: CASSGQDSGSTEAFF. Supplemented by reference TRBV28 and TRBJ1-1, the full variable domain reads DVKVTQSSRYLVKRTGEKVFLECVQDMDHENMFWYRQDPGLGLRLIYFSYDVKMKEKGDIPEGYSVSREKKERFSLILESASTNQTSMYLCASSGQDSGSTEAFFGQGTRLTVV.

In its sample, this clone was seen a few times. The chain combines TRBV2 with TRBJ2-5, with 9 bases identical to TRBD1. CDR1 is SNHLY, CDR2 FYNNEI, per germline. The CDR3 contains 16 residues. V gave up 4 bases and J gave up 6 bases; unmatched junction bases: 12. The chain's CDR3 is CASSGGQGGQRKTQYF. CDR3 nucleotide sequence: TGTGCCAGCAGTGGGGGACAGGGAGGACAAAGGAAGACCCAGTACTTC.

The chain couples TRBV19 to TRBJ1-6, with D possibly matching TRBD1 (6 bases). The CDR3 extends over 16 amino acids. V was trimmed by 6 bases and J by 9 bases, leaving 21 bases between them. The germline V gene encodes CDR1 LNHDA and CDR2 SQIVND (reference sequence). DNA for the CDR3: TGTGCCAGTAGCAAACTCTCCGGACAGACCCGTTCACCCCTCCACTTT. The encoded protein is CASSKLSGQTRSPLHF.

This clone was found a few times. This chain joins TRBV3-1 (or the pseudogene TRBV3-2) and TRBJ2-2; tentative D call: TRBD2 (6 bases). Trimming pared 4 bases from V and 0 bases from J, leaving 21 bases between. The CDR3 is 19 amino acids. The germline V gene has CDR1 LGHDT and CDR2 YNNKEL (reference sequence). CDR3 DNA: TGTGCCAGCAGCCCTTCCCACCGTGGAACTAGCCCGAACACCGGGGAGCTGTTTTTT. Its translation: CASSPSHRGTSPNTGELFF.

J is TRBJ2-5 and V is TRBV5-1; TRBD2 aligns across 7 bases. The germline V gene encodes CDR1 SGHRS and CDR2 YFSETQ. This CDR3 region has 14 residues. Losses at the gene ends were 0 bases for V and 3 bases for J; bases not matched to a gene: 2. In DNA form, the CDR3 reads TGCGCCAGCAGCTTGGGTGCGGGGGAAGAGACCCAGTACTTC. This encodes CASSLGAGEETQYF.

The chain recombines TRBV5-6 with TRBJ2-1; 8 bases are a match to TRBD1. The germline V gene encodes CDR1 SGHDT and CDR2 YYEEEE. The CDR3 is 16 residues long. Unmatched junction bases numbered 4, after V lost 0 bases and J lost 2 bases. In nucleotides, the CDR3 is TGTGCCAGCAGCTTGGTCGAGACAGGGGCCTACAATGAGCAGTTCTTC. Translation gives CASSLVETGAYNEQFF.

This rearrangement joins TRBV19 to TRBJ1-4; a weak D match, TRBD1 (6 bases). V lost 2 bases, J lost 12 bases, and 16 bases lay in between. The CDR3 totals 14 residues. CDR1 is LNHDA, CDR2 SQIVND, per germline (reference sequence). The CDR3 DNA reads as TGTGCCAGTAGTATAAAGGGGGGGGACATCGAACTGTTTTTT. Its protein is CASSIKGGDIELFF. Combining the CDR3 with reference TRBV19 and TRBJ1-4 gives the whole variable domain DGGITQSPKYLFRKEGQNVTLSCEQNLNHDAMYWYRQDPGQGLRLIYYSQIVNDFQKGDIAEGYSVSREKKESFPLTVTSAQKNPTAFYLCASSIKGGDIELFFGSGTQLSVL.

The chain employs TRBV6-1 and TRBJ2-7; TRBD2 agrees at 15 bases. CDR1 is MNHNS and CDR2 is SASEGT in the germline V gene. The CDR3 has 17 residues. Trimming at V came to 4 bases and at J to 5 bases, leaving 9 bases not matched to a gene. The CDR3 DNA follows: TGTGCCAGCAGTGTGGTTAGGACTAGCGGGGGGGCAAACGAGCAGTACTTC. Its translation is CASSVVRTSGGANEQYF.

The rearrangement uses TRBV10-2 and TRBJ2-1, with TRBD2 as a possible D gene (7 bases). Germline values: CDR1 WSHSY, CDR2 SAAADI. Trimming pared 10 bases from V and 10 bases from J, leaving 20 bases between. This CDR3 has 13 amino acids. The DNA for the CDR3 is TGCGCCATCTCGGTGGGGGGGCCTGGGGAGCAGTTCTTC. Encoded protein: CAISVGGPGEQFF.

The V call is TRBV18, the J call TRBJ2-2; D is possibly TRBD1 (5 bases). Germline CDR1 and CDR2: KGHSH and LQKENI. There are 15 residues in the CDR3. Trimming left V 5 bases short and J 2 bases short, with 12 bases between. CDR3 DNA sequence: TGTGCCAGCTCAGTTTGGGGCCGAAACACCGGGGAGCTGTTTTTT. As protein: CASSVWGRNTGELFF.

The CDR3 here is CASSYGQRASTDTQYF. As DNA, the CDR3 is TGTGCCAGCAGTTACGGACAGAGAGCTAGCACAGATACGCAGTATTTT. This chain uses TRBV6-6 with TRBJ2-3, with a possible D match to TRBD1 (6 bases). Trimming left V 2 bases short and J 0 bases short, with 12 bases between. The CDR3 totals 16 residues. CDR1 and CDR2 from the germline V gene are MNHNY and SVGAGI (reference sequence).

The chain is built from TRBV6-5 and TRBJ1-6; D perhaps matches TRBD1 (6 bases). Germline CDR1 reads MNHEY; CDR2 reads SVGAGI. The CDR3 spans 14 residues. V shed 8 bases and J shed 5 bases, with 13 bases lying between them. CDR3 coding DNA: TGTGCCAGCTGCAGGGACAAAAATAATTCACCCCTCCACTTT. It yields the protein CASCRDKNNSPLHF.

This chain connects TRBV4-1 to TRBJ1-1, with unresolved D. Germline values: CDR1 MGHRA, CDR2 YSYEKL. V gave up 6 bases and J gave up 2 bases, with 16 bases separating them. The length of the CDR3 is 15 residues. The CDR3 nucleotides read TGCGCCAGCAGGCGATCAATGACGGGAAACACTGAAGCTTTCTTT. Its translation is CASRRSMTGNTEAFF.

The chain recombines TRBV27 with TRBJ1-2; 9 bases line up with TRBD1. Trimming took 3 bases from V and 4 from J; bases not matched to a gene: 6. The CDR3 consists of 15 residues. In germline, CDR1 is MNHEY, CDR2 SMNVEV (reference sequence). Here the CDR3 DNA reads TGTGCCAGCAGTTTCCGGGACAGGGCCGGCTATGGCTACACCTTC. As protein: CASSFRDRAGYGYTF.

This clone was seen only a few times. The V gene is TRBV9, the J gene TRBJ2-7; TRBD1 agrees at 7 bases. V lost 1 base to trimming and J lost 3 bases; unmatched junction nucleotides: 7. From germline, CDR1 is SGDLS and CDR2 YYNGEE. The CDR3 covers 15 residues. CDR3 residues: CASSVSTGTDYEQYF. CDR3 bases: TGTGCCAGCAGCGTATCGACCGGGACAGACTACGAGCAGTACTTC.